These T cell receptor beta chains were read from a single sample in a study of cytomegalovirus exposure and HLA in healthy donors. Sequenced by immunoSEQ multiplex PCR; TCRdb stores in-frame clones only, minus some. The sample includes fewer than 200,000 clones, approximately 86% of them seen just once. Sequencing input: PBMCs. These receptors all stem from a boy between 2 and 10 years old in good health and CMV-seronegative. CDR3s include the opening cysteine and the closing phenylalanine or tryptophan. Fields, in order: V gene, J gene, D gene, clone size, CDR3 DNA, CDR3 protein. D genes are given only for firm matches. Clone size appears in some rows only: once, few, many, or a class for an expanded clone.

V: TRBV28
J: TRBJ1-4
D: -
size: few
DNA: TGTGCCGGCGGCGGGGAAGCGGAAAAACTGTTTTTT
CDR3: CAGGGEAEKLFF

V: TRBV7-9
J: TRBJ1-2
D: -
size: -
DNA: TGTGCCAGCAGCTCCTGGACAGAAATAGGGTATGGCTACACCTTC
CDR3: CASSSWTEIGYGYTF

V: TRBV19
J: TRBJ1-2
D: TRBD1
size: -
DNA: TGTGCCAGTAGTAGGGGGACAGGGGGCATGAACTATGGCTACACCTTC
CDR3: CASSRGTGGMNYGYTF

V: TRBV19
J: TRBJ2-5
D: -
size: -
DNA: TGTGCCAGTAGTCAGCAGGGGGCGGGAGTACAAGAGACCCAGTACTTC
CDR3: CASSQQGAGVQETQYF

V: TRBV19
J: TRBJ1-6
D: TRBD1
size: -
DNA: TGTGCCAGCGCCGGGACAGGGGGCGTTAATTCACCCCTCCACTTT
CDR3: CASAGTGGVNSPLHF

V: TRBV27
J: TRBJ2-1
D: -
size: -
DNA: TGTGCCAGCAGGCGTCCGGGAGATGAGCAGTTCTTC
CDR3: CASRRPGDEQFF

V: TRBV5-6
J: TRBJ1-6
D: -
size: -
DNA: TGTGCCAGCAGCTTGGCCGGGGGGGGCTATAATTCACCCCTCCACTTT
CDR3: CASSLAGGGYNSPLHF

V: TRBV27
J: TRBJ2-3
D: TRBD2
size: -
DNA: TGTGCCAGCAGTGGCTTAGCGGGGGGGCGGGATACGCAGTATTTT
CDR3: CASSGLAGGRDTQYF

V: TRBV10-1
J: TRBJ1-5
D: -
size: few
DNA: TGCGCCTCAACTTCATTGGGGCGGAACACCTATTATCAGCCCCAGCATTTT
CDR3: CASTSLGRNTYYQPQHF

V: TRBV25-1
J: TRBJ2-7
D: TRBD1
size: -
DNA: TGTGCCAGCAGTGACGTCGGGACAGGGGGTTTGGAGCAGTACTTC
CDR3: CASSDVGTGGLEQYF

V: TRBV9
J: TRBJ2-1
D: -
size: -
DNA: TGTGCCAGCAGCGTTTCAGGGCCCTCCTTCTACAATGAGCAGTTCTTC
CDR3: CASSVSGPSFYNEQFF

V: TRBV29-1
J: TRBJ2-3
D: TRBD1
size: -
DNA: TGCAGCGCCCCAGGGGGTATGACTTGGATCACAGATACGCAGTATTTT
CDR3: CSAPGGMTWITDTQYF

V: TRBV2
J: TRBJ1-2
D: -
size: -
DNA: TGTGCCAGCTACACAGGGAGCTATGGCTACACCTTC
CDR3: CASYTGSYGYTF

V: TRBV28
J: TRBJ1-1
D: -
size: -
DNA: TGTGCCAGCAGTTTGACAGAGCACCAAGCTTTCTTT
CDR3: CASSLTEHQAFF

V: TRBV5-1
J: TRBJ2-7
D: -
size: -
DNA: TGCGCCAGCAGCTTGGCCTCGGGGGTACGGGAGCAGTACTTC
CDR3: CASSLASGVREQYF

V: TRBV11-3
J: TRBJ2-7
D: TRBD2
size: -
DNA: TGTGCCAGCAGTCAAGATGGGGCCGGGGGGGAGCAGTACTTC
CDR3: CASSQDGAGGEQYF

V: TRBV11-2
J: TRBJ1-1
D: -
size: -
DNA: TGTGCCAGCAGCTTAAACAGGGACATACACACTGAAGCTTTCTTT
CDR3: CASSLNRDIHTEAFF

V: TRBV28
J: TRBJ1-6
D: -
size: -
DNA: TGTGCCAGCAGTCCTAATGATTATAATTCACCCCTCCACTTT
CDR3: CASSPNDYNSPLHF

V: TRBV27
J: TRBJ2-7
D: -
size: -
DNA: TGTGCCGGACTCCCCTCCACCGGACAGGGGTTAGCGGGGGGCTCCTACGAGCAGTACTTC
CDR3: CAGLPSTGQGLAGGSYEQYF

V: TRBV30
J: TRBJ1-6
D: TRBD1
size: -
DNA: TGTGCCTGGAGCTTGGGACAGGGTAATTCACCCCTCCACTTT
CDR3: CAWSLGQGNSPLHF

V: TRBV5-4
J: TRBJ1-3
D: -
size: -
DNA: TGTGCCAGCAGCCGGGGACAAGGCTCTGGAAACACCATATATTTT
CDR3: CASSRGQGSGNTIYF

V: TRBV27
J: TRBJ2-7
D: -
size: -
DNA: TGTGCCAGCAGCTTATCGGCCCCCCTCGGAGGGTTAGTCTACGAGCAGTACTTC
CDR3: CASSLSAPLGGLVYEQYF

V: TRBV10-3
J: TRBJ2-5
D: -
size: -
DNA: TGTGCCATCAGTGAAATTAACGGTGTGGAGACCCAGTACTTC
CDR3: CAISEINGVETQYF

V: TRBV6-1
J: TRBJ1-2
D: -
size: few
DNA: TGTGCCAGCAGTGAATTTGAGGGCAACTATGGCTACACCTTC
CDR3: CASSEFEGNYGYTF